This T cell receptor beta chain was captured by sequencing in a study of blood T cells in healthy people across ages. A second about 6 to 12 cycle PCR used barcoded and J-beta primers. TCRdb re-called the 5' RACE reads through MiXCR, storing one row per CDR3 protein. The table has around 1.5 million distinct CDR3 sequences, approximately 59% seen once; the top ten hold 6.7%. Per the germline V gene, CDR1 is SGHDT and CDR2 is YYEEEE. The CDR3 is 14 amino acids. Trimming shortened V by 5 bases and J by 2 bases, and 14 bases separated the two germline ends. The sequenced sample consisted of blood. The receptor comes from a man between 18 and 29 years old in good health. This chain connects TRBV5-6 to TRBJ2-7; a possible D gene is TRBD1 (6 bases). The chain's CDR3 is CASRRTADTYEQYF. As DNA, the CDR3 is TGTGCCAGCAGGAGGACAGCCGACACCTACGAGCAGTACTTC.